Here is one T cell receptor (beta chain) with its context. Its ends do not fully match the called genes, so a read error is possible. The data were obtained in a study of blood T cells in healthy people across ages. Researchers report isolating at least 7 million PBMCs per sample. PCR was performed a second time for roughly 7 to 11 cycles using a sample-barcoded 5' primer and a J-beta primer mix. TCRdb passed the 5' RACE reads through MiXCR, listing each CDR3 protein once. This table holds around 1,500,000 distinct CDR3 sequences, around 42% found once. The sequence came from a woman between 18 and 29 years old in good health. The sample was blood.

The CDR3 reads CTSRPYRGHSYEQYF. In DNA, the CDR3 is TGCACCAGCAGACCATACAGGGGACATAGCTACGAGCAGTACTTC. The rearrangement joins TRBV10-2 to TRBJ2-7, with 7 nucleotides matching TRBD1. The germline gives CDR1 WSHSY, CDR2 SAAADI. The CDR3 runs 15 residues.